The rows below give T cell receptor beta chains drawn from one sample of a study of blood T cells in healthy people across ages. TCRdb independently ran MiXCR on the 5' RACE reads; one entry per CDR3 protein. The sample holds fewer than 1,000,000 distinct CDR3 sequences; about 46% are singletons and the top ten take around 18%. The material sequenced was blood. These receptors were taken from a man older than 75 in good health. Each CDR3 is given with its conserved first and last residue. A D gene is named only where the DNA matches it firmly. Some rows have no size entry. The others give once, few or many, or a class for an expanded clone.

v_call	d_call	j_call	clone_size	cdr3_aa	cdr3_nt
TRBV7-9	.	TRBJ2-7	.	CASRPGRVSHEQYF	TGTGCCAGCAGACCGGGACGGGTTTCCCACGAGCAGTACTTC
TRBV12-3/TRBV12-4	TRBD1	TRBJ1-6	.	CASREPGQLNNSPLHF	TGTGCCAGCAGAGAACCGGGACAGCTTAATAATTCACCCCTCCACTTT
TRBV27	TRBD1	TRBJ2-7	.	CASNLAFGQGYEQYF	TGTGCCAGCAATTTAGCCTTTGGACAGGGTTACGAGCAGTACTTC
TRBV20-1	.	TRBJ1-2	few	CSAPRAGGSSNGYTF	TGCAGTGCACCCAGAGCGGGGGGTAGTAGCAATGGCTACACCTTC
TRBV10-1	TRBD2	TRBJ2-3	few	CASSTAGEPIEQYF	TGCGCCAGCAGTACGGCGGGGGAGCCCATTGAGCAGTATTTT
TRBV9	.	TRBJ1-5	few	CASSATEYQPQHF	TGTGCCAGCAGCGCGACAGAATATCAGCCCCAGCATTTT
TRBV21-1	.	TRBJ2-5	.	CATPWDRAKETQYF	TGTGCCACCCCCTGGGACAGGGCTAAAGAGACCCAGTACTTC
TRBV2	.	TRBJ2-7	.	CAAVRRTSEQYF	TGTGCCGCGGTCAGGAGAACGAGCGAGCAGTACTTC
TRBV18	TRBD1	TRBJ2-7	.	CASSKTGTSYEQYF	TGTGCCAGCTCAAAGACAGGGACCTCCTACGAGCAGTACTTC
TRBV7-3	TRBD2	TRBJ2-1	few	CASSLTSGGVLNEQFF	TGTGCCAGCAGCTTAACAAGTGGGGGGGTACTCAATGAGCAGTTCTTC
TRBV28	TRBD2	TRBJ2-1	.	CASSLLRPSGRATEQFF	TGTGCCAGCAGTTTATTACGACCTAGCGGGAGGGCCACTGAGCAGTTCTTC